This T cell receptor beta chain was identified in a study of cytomegalovirus exposure and HLA in healthy donors (dated by TCRdb to about 2017). About the investigation overall: In an earlier analysis of 587 of the donors, approximately 300 Gb of sequence data and 117 million unique TCR beta sequences from roughly 180 million T cells were reported. The study aimed to test whether cataloging public T cell receptors could reveal signatures of past pathogen exposure. The study profiled the T cell repertoires of more than 500 subjects by immunosequencing and related them to cytomegalovirus serostatus. A handful of DR-DQ haplotypes were handled as single units for association and clustering because linkage in the cohort was strong. All discovery cohort repertoires had been generated using a single sequencing platform. An early release that covered several hundred HLA-typed donors contained 250 to 350 gigabases of sequencing data and tens of millions of unique TCR sequences. To decide whether each TCR beta V gene segment behaved as functional or pseudogenic, an earlier analysis of some 570 of the donors relied on high-throughput TCR beta sequencing. Donor age, sex, ethnicity and CMV serostatus were collected together with the repertoire data. High-throughput TCR immunosequencing, statistical association of individual TCRs with disease status, and machine learning were combined to predict cytomegalovirus infection status. Among the roughly 400 genotyped donors, 81% belonged to the genetic ancestry cluster associated with self-reported Caucasian donors. Across approximately 420 genotyped donors of the cohort, an average of about 220,000 unique TCR beta nucleotide sequences per donor were sequenced, and roughly a sixth of those sequences were non-productive. Typing coverage varied by locus: roughly 629-630 donors for A, B, C, DRB1 and DQB1; roughly 500 for DQA1; about 600 for DPA1; roughly 470 for DPB1. Rather than drawing on any new phenotypic data, the later analysis identified candidate immune exposures from TCR beta sequences and the way those sequences occurred across donors. A later genetic analysis took genome-wide SNP genotypes for about 55% of the 666 donors and used that subset as a discovery cohort. Both class I and class II loci were covered by HLA typing, at four-digit resolution. Besides the first cohort of 666 subjects, a separate validation cohort made up of over a hundred different subjects was used. In a later analysis, previously published TCR beta repertoires from hundreds of donors were re-analyzed and high-resolution HLA genotyping was added so that TCR occurrence patterns could be studied. Overall study results and their limits: HLA typing was unavailable for some donors at each locus, so association tests used only the typed subset. Over 15 rarely observed V segments, including chromosome 9 orphons, were excluded from the earlier analysis of just under 600 of the donors because counts were too low. Three of the identified cytomegalovirus-associated TCR beta chains were confirmed in vitro to be specific for cytomegalovirus antigens. The sequencing pipeline was judged likely to have produced a cluster of highly shared sequence variants as a technical artifact. It was suggested by the authors that the approach could potentially be generalized to other disease states and immunological phenotypes. According to a later analysis, TCR association rates differed among HLA loci, with DRB1 alleles showing the most associated TCRs and HLA-C alleles showing the fewest. The only immune exposure information available for the cohort was CMV serostatus. Several of the top co-occurrence clusters appeared to be linked to parvovirus B19, influenza, CMV and Epstein-Barr virus, according to a later analysis. According to a later genetic analysis, donors in an Asian-associated ancestry cluster had fewer N-insertions in productive TCRs than the approximately 710-donor mean. Strong co-occurrence of HLA alleles, especially DR and DQ, made assigning TCR associations to individual alleles difficult. A further reported finding was that TCR beta sequences accurately predicted the HLA-A and HLA-B alleles for most subjects in the first cohort. A total of fewer than 200 TCR beta chains were listed by the study as associated with cytomegalovirus. Specific HLA alleles were associated with some 15,000 TCR beta sequences at a false discovery rate of 0.05 in a later analysis. This cohort had only TCR beta chains sequenced, and the lack of alpha or paired-chain data limited which features could be detected. Correlated functional status among segregating V segments might be attributable to linkage disequilibrium, but an unknown experimental factor could not be ruled out. Most TCR sequences were observed very rarely across donors, whereas some public TCRs were present in many individuals. Most CMV-associated TCR beta chains appeared to be HLA-restricted in a later analysis, and the HLA associations seemed to be driven largely by CMV exposure. Cytomegalovirus status was reported to be diagnosed by the classifier with high specificity and sensitivity in both the original and validation cohorts. In an earlier analysis of around 600 of the donors, most TCR beta V segments were observed in productive rearrangements about 87% or about 30% of the time, broadly matching IMGT annotations. Roughly uniform sequencing depth across donors was assumed in presence/absence analyses, although this assumption may not hold. A later analysis found that HLA-associated TCR beta chains were more clonally expanded and had lower generation probabilities than equally common non-associated chains. In a later genetic analysis, a missense DCLRE1C variant was associated with V-gene and J-gene trimming of TCR beta chains, and the association was replicated in an independent cohort. The 87-base-pair reads could not distinguish some IMGT-functional V segments, including TRBV6-2 and TRBV6-3, so those segments were excluded.

In total, more than 500 healthy bone marrow donors made up the cohort. At the time of sampling, all cohort members were nominally healthy, though unrecorded immune exposures were likely present. The donor tested CMV seronegative, placing the donor among the 352 seronegative members of the cohort. A peripheral blood sample was provided by each donor, and peripheral blood mononuclear cells were used for TCR beta sequencing. Genomic DNA extraction from the blood cell samples was performed with the Qiagen DNeasy Blood Extraction Kit. The CDR3 starts with the cysteine, ends with the phenylalanine, and has 15 residues. Solely the CDR3 DNA is kept, with 45 bases framed from the first base. V is cut back by 5 bases and J by 3 bases, with 5 bases in the junction unmatched. The germline V gene yields SGHTA for CDR1 and FQGTGA for CDR2. Library construction relied on the immunoSEQ multiplex PCR assay. The multiplex PCR relied on a mix of 60 forward primers for TCR Vbeta segments and 13 reverse primers for TCR Jbeta segments. A multiplex PCR assay on genomic DNA amplified the CDR3 region of rearranged TCR beta genes. The Illumina HiSeq System was used to sequence the amplified TCR beta libraries as 87-base-pair reads. Per the authors' processing: A later analysis tallied around 82 million unique TCR beta chains across the 610 or so repertoires, and approximately 9.9 million of those chains were shared by two or more donors. Raw reads were error-corrected and collapsed into unique sequences by a nearest-neighbor algorithm in which closely related sequences were merged to remove PCR and sequencing errors. V, D and J gene segments were assigned by aligning CDR3 sequences to IMGT reference sequences. For a sequence to be retained, a match of at least six nucleotides to both a V gene segment and a J gene segment was required. Rearrangements were called productive when the CDR3 lacked stop codons and stayed in frame with V and J; all others were non-productive. Following IMGT convention, CDR3 was defined as the stretch from the second conserved V-encoded cysteine up to the conserved J-encoded phenylalanine. In an earlier analysis of more than 550 of the donors, sequences lacking an unambiguous match to a single V gene segment were excluded. In an earlier analysis of 587 of the donors, V segments were called functional above 56.7% productive rearrangements and were called segregating when the between-donor standard deviation exceeded 5%. A statistical classification framework was developed to diagnose cytomegalovirus status using the catalog of TCR beta chain sequences. In a later analysis, TCR nucleotide sequences were compared against IMGT/GENE-DB human TR gene sequences so that V and J genes could be assigned. Using the TCRdist pipeline, a later analysis assigned CDR3 sequences along with most-parsimonious VDJ recombination scenarios. A later analysis defined each TCR beta chain by its CDR3 amino acid sequence plus V-gene family, and excluded reads lacking a unique V-gene family. A later analysis removed nearly 600 highly shared, low-generation-probability nucleotide sequences to deal with suspected cross-contamination and a sequencing artifact. A later analysis calculated a clonal expansion index for each public chain from normalized within-repertoire ranks of inferred template counts. In a later analysis, generation probabilities were computed using a VDJ recombination model fitted to out-of-frame rearrangements, and the results were checked against IGoR. Hypergeometric tests were used in a later analysis to score TCR-TCR, TCR-HLA and TCR-CMV co-occurrence, with a repertoire-size bias correction applied to the TCR pairs. False discovery rates were estimated in a later analysis by permuting HLA or CMV assignments 20 times. In a later analysis, co-occurring TCRs were grouped using DBSCAN, with TCRdist sequence similarity added in when clustering inside HLA-allele-positive subsets. Repertoires with fewer than 30,000 or more than 120,000 public chains, plus five repertoires with anomalous nucleotide sharing, were excluded from co-occurrence clustering. This is the immuneACCESS table as TCRdb keeps it, with only in-frame sequences that have V and J called. A part of the clones is gone; compared with another copy, unresolved V genes explain less than half, and the rest is unexplained. The V and J calls and clone size are taken from that table; D and trimming were inferred from the DNA. The sample data list about 110,000 clones, and approximately 70% of these were observed just once. About 8.4% of the sample is held by the ten biggest clonotypes.

In regard to this clone: Its antigen specificity is not known. Base qualities are not at hand, and no much larger clone is one base apart.

Sequences were obtained from PBMCs. This sequence was found in a man between 35 and 55 years old in good health and CMV-seronegative. This chain joins TRBV7-3 to TRBJ2-3, with 10 bases matching TRBD1. The CDR3 region reads CASSPGQGITDTQYF. Here is the DNA: TGTGCCAGCAGCCCGGGACAGGGGATAACAGATACGCAGTATTTT.